Below, 21 T cell receptor beta chains from the same sample are listed, as sequenced in a study of T-cell reconstitution after alpha-beta-depleted transplantation in children. For TCRbeta, the library was prepared with unique molecular identifiers. TCRdb redid the calling of the PCR reads with MiXCR, one entry per CDR3 protein. This table has about 410,000 distinct CDR3 sequences, roughly 22% appearing once. Material: PBMCs from the stem cell graft donor, obtained from the stem cell graft. The receptors were sampled from a human donor who donated a stem cell graft to a child with acute myeloid leukemia.

The chain employs TRBV12-3 or TRBV12-4 and TRBJ2-3; maybe TRBD2 (6 bases). There are 18 residues in the CDR3. Deletions cut 7 bases from V and 2 bases from J, with 25 bases between. The CDR3 loop is CASKFRGGNIGLTDTQYF. The DNA of the CDR3 is TGTGCCAGCAAGTTTAGGGGAGGCAATATTGGCCTCACAGATACGCAGTATTTT.

Ten or more counts support this clonotype. V is TRBV10-3 and J is TRBJ2-7; TRBD2 matches at 12 bases. CDR1 ENHRY and CDR2 SYGVKD come from the germline V gene. The CDR3 runs 13 residues. V lost 8 bases, J lost 1 base, and 0 bases stayed unmatched. The CDR3 DNA follows: TGTGCCATCGGGACTAGCGGGTCCTACGAGCAGTACTTC. Translated, it gives CAIGTSGSYEQYF.

The chain links TRBV4-1 to TRBJ1-3; D not certain. The V end lost 3 bases, the J end lost 0 bases, and 6 bases lay between the germline ends. Germline values: CDR1 MGHRA, CDR2 YSYEKL. The CDR3 has 14 residues. CDR3: CASSHTSSGNTIYF. The CDR3 DNA sequence: TGCGCCAGCAGCCACACGAGCTCTGGAAACACCATATATTTT.

The gene calls are TRBV12-3 or TRBV12-4 and TRBJ1-5; perhaps TRBD1 as D (5 bases). The CDR3 extends over 16 amino acids. V gave up 5 bases and J gave up 0 bases, with 14 bases separating them. The CDR3 region is CASSLLGTHSNQPQHF. CDR3 coding DNA: TGTGCCAGCAGTCTCCTCGGGACCCATAGCAATCAGCCCCAGCATTTT.

In its sample, this clonotype was seen many times. The chain couples TRBV29-1 to TRBJ2-1; TRBD2 aligns across 12 bases. V lost 5 bases, J lost 7 bases, and 12 bases stayed unmatched. The CDR3 runs to 16 residues. The germline V gene has CDR1 SQVTM and CDR2 ANQGSEA. CDR3 DNA: TGCAGCGTTCCGGGACTAGCGGGTCCTAGGGGGAATGAGCAGTTCTTC. Its protein product is CSVPGLAGPRGNEQFF.

The chain uses TRBV11-2 and TRBJ2-5, with 10 bases that match TRBD1. Germline lookup yields CDR1 SGHAT and CDR2 FQNNGV. The J segment lost 4 bases and the V segment lost 2 bases, leaving 7 bases of the junction unmatched. This CDR3 is 16 amino acids long. CDR3 sequence (DNA): TGTGCCAGCAGCTTACCTGGGACAGGGGTGGGAGAGACCCAGTACTTC. This translates into CASSLPGTGVGETQYF.

The sample holds a few counts of this clonotype. V is TRBV10-3 and J is TRBJ2-7; D perhaps matches TRBD2 (6 bases). V lost 0 bases to trimming and J lost 3 bases, with 15 bases between them. CDR1 and CDR2 from the germline V gene are ENHRY and SYGVKD. The CDR3 contains 16 residues. The CDR3 loop reads CAISESSAEGNYEQYF. The CDR3 nucleotides read TGTGCCATCAGTGAGTCGAGTGCGGAGGGGAACTACGAGCAGTACTTC.

This clonotype was recorded many times. A read error may account for a junction end that differs from germline. V usage is TRBV12-3 or TRBV12-4 and J usage is TRBJ2-3, with TRBD2 identical over 9 bases. The CDR3 is made up of 15 amino acids. The CDR3 is CASSFTSGSTDTQYF. The CDR3, as DNA: TGCGCCAGCAGCTTTACTAGCGGGAGCACAGATACGCAGTATTTT.

This clonotype has only a few counts. The chain recombines TRBV28 with TRBJ1-2, with unresolved D. The germline V gene has CDR1 MDHEN and CDR2 SYDVKM. V was shortened by 5 bases and J by 8 bases, with 9 bases between the two germline ends. This CDR3 region has 11 residues. In DNA form, the CDR3 reads TGTGCCAGCAGTACGGAAGTCGGCTACACCTTC. This encodes CASSTEVGYTF.

As DNA, the CDR3 is TGTGCCAGCAGCCAACGGACCGATGGCTACACCTTC. It is translated as CASSQRTDGYTF. V and J are TRBV12-3 or TRBV12-4 and TRBJ1-2; D is undetermined. The CDR3 is made up of 12 amino acids. The germline V and J ends were trimmed by 6 bases and 6 bases, with 11 bases remaining between them.

The V call is TRBV29-1, the J call TRBJ1-2; 8 bases fit TRBD1. The germline CDR1 and CDR2 sequences are SQVTM and ANQGSEA. CDR3 length: 15 amino acids. V was clipped by 1 base and J by 4 bases; unmatched bases: 8. The CDR3 reads CSVEVLGQGIYGYTF. CDR3 nucleotide sequence: TGCAGCGTTGAAGTCCTTGGACAGGGAATCTATGGCTACACCTTC.

V usage is TRBV10-3 and J usage is TRBJ2-5, with D perhaps given as TRBD1 or TRBD2 (5 bases each). The V end lost 3 bases, the J end lost 2 bases, and 10 bases lay between the germline ends. The length of the CDR3 is 14 residues. From germline, CDR1 is ENHRY and CDR2 SYGVKD. The CDR3 DNA reads as TGTGCCATCAGTGAAGTGGGGGTGCAAGAGACCCAGTACTTC. Its translation: CAISEVGVQETQYF.

This clonotype was recorded a few times. The rearrangement uses TRBV10-3 and TRBJ2-1; 10 positions match TRBD2. This CDR3 is 15 amino acids long. V lost 2 bases to trimming and J lost 15 bases; unmatched junction nucleotides: 13. CDR1 and CDR2 from the germline V gene are ENHRY and SYGVKD. The CDR3 DNA is TGTGCCATCAGTGAGGGACTAGCGGCTCCGCCCCAGCGGTTCTTC. Its translation: CAISEGLAAPPQRFF.

The chain links TRBV29-1 to TRBJ2-7, with TRBD2 matching 11 bases. Germline V gene data show CDR1 as SQVTM and CDR2 as ANQGSEA. V lost 6 bases, J lost 1 base, and 8 bases stayed unmatched. The CDR3 has 15 residues. The CDR3 nucleotides are TGCAGCGTCGAGTGGGGGACTAGCGGTTCCTACGAGCAGTACTTC. It yields the protein CSVEWGTSGSYEQYF.

The chain recombines TRBV20-1 with TRBJ1-2, with D maybe TRBD1 (6 bases). The CDR3 contains 12 residues. Germline V gene sequence: CDR1 DFQATT, CDR2 SNEGSKA (reference sequence). V lost 5 bases, J lost 6 bases, and 13 bases lay in between. CDR3 residues: CSAPQGSHGYTF. The CDR3 coding sequence is TGCAGTGCTCCTCAGGGGTCGCATGGCTACACCTTC.

This clonotype has more than one count but fewer than ten. This chain connects TRBV7-9 to TRBJ2-1; D is possibly TRBD2 (6 bases). Per germline, CDR1 SEHNR and CDR2 FQNEAQ (reference sequence). The CDR3 totals 14 residues. Trimming removed 10 bases at V and 4 bases at J, with 17 bases between. The CDR3, as DNA: TGTGCCACAGACGGGCAGGGACTTTACAATGAGCAGTTCTTC. Translation gives CATDGQGLYNEQFF.

The chain is built from TRBV15 and TRBJ2-2; 8 bases map to TRBD2. With V trimmed by 1 base and J by 3 bases, 10 bases remained unmatched. This CDR3 contains 18 residues. The V gene's germline CDR1 is LNHNV and CDR2 YYDKDF (reference sequence). CDR3 sequence: CATSRGGTRGPDTGELFF. DNA of the CDR3: TGTGCCACCAGCAGAGGGGGGACTAGGGGACCGGACACCGGGGAGCTGTTTTTT.

This clonotype was seen a few times. The V gene is TRBV20-1, the J gene TRBJ2-7; a weak D match, TRBD1 (6 bases). V was clipped by 1 base and J by 2 bases, with 15 bases between them. Germline V CDR1 and CDR2: DFQATT, SNEGSKA (reference sequence). This CDR3 spans 15 amino acids. The CDR3 region has the DNA TGCAGTGCTAGAGCCGGGACACCACCGACCTACGAGCAGTACTTC. It yields the protein CSARAGTPPTYEQYF.

This clonotype was picked up a small number of times. Relative to the germline gene, one junction end is altered; a read error may explain this. The V and J genes are TRBV24-1 and TRBJ2-3; 10 nucleotides agree with TRBD1. In germline, CDR1 is KGHDR, CDR2 SFDVKD. This CDR3 region has 18 residues. In DNA, the CDR3 is TGTGCCACCAGTGGTTTGGGTACTAGCGGACAGGGGGGAGATACGCAGTATTTT. This gives the protein CATSGLGTSGQGGDTQYF.

The gene calls are TRBV21-1 and TRBJ2-3. TRBV21-1 is annotated as a pseudogene. CDR3 length equals 16 residues. The chain's CDR3 is CASSKVPAASTDTQYF. The CDR3 nucleotides are TGTGCCAGCAGCAAAGTGCCAGCAGCTAGCACAGATACGCAGTATTTT.

The table lists this clonotype with a few counts. The rearrangement uses TRBV11-2 and TRBJ2-1; TRBD1 matches 7 bases. The CDR3 extends over 14 amino acids. The ends lost 5 bases at V and 5 bases at J; junction bases unmatched: 6. From germline, CDR1 is SGHAT and CDR2 FQNNGV. The CDR3 spells CASSPGTANNEQFF. CDR3 coding DNA: TGTGCCAGCAGCCCCGGGACAGCCAACAATGAGCAGTTCTTC.